Each of the 6 T cell receptor beta chains below was sequenced from the same sample in a study of cytomegalovirus exposure and HLA in healthy donors. In the PCR, 60 Vbeta and 13 Jbeta primers were used. Clones were sequenced by immunoSEQ multiplex PCR, and TCRdb holds only the in-frame ones, with some missing. This table has about 120,000 clones, 80% appearing once. The sample consisted of PBMCs. The origin of the receptors is a man under 40 in good health and CMV-seropositive.

The rearrangement joins TRBV7-8 to TRBJ1-1; 8 bases map to TRBD1. CDR1 is SGHVS and CDR2 is FQNEAQ in the germline V gene. CDR3 size: 15 residues. V shed 3 bases and J 1 base; nucleotides not matched to a gene: 4. The CDR3 reads CASSFKGTGNTEAFF. DNA for the CDR3: TGTGCCAGCAGCTTTAAAGGGACAGGGAACACTGAAGCTTTCTTT.

V and J are TRBV28 and TRBJ1-1, with TRBD1 identical over 7 bases. The J segment lost 6 bases and the V segment lost 4 bases, leaving 8 bases of the junction unmatched. The CDR3 sequence is 14 residues long. Per the germline V gene, CDR1 is MDHEN and CDR2 is SYDVKM. CDR3 region: CASSSATGDPEAFF. The CDR3 nucleotides are TGTGCCAGCAGTTCCGCTACAGGGGACCCTGAAGCTTTCTTT.

This chain links TRBV18 with TRBJ2-3, with D perhaps TRBD2 (6 bases). Germline lookup yields CDR1 KGHSH and CDR2 LQKENI. Trimming took off 4 bases at V and 1 base at J, with 12 bases between the two ends. The CDR3 contains 15 residues. The CDR3 is CASSLQEGRTDTQYF. For the CDR3, the DNA is TGTGCCAGCTCACTTCAGGAGGGGCGCACAGATACGCAGTATTTT. Full variable domain (remainder filled in from reference TRBV18 and TRBJ2-3): NAGVMQNPRHLVRRRGQEARLRCSPMKGHSHVYWYRQLPEEGLKFMVYLQKENIIDESGMPKERFSAEFPKEGPSILRIQQVVRGDSAAYFCASSLQEGRTDTQYFGPGTRLTVL.

The V call is TRBV6-4, the J call TRBJ1-1; no clear D gene. Germline lookup yields CDR1 MRHNA and CDR2 SNTAGT. The CDR3 contains 13 residues. V lost 4 bases and J 1 base, leaving 7 bases between the germline ends. CDR3 DNA: TGTGCCAGCAGTGTTGGGCCGAACACTGAAGCTTTCTTT. This translates into CASSVGPNTEAFF.

In its sample, this clone was seen once. This chain links TRBV4-2 with TRBJ2-3, with 8 bases aligning to TRBD2. V lost 0 bases and J lost 2; bases outside the gene matches: 7. The CDR3 runs to 17 residues. Germline lookup yields CDR1 LGHNA and CDR2 YNFKEQ. The CDR3 DNA is TGTGCCAGCAGCCAAGATCCGGCGGGGGGTAACACAGATACGCAGTATTTT. It specifies CASSQDPAGGNTDTQYF.

Points on this clone: Different DNA sequences within this sample yield the same CDR3. This chain links TRBV19 with TRBJ2-7; possibly TRBD2 for D (5 bases). The CDR3 spans 13 residues. The V end was cut by 1 base, the J end by 2 bases, with 6 bases between. The germline gives CDR1 LNHDA, CDR2 SQIVND (reference sequence). Here the CDR3 DNA reads TGTGCCAGTAGTATAGTGGGAGCCTACGAGCAGTACTTC. Encoded protein: CASSIVGAYEQYF.